The 8 T cell receptor beta chains presented below share a single source sample, sequenced in a study of brain T cells in children with intractable seizures. Time point noted: blood from clinic visit 5 months post-surgery; TSC patient then seizure free. Method: immunoSEQ multiplex PCR; TCRdb's copy keeps in-frame clones and lacks some. The table lists hundreds of thousands of clones, over 90% of them singletons. The material sequenced was peripheral blood, taken roughly 5 months after surgery. Receptor source: a boy in the first two years of life with tuberous sclerosis and intractable seizures.

V usage is TRBV7-9 and J usage is TRBJ1-1, with 7 bases aligning to TRBD1. The CDR3 covers 19 residues. V trimming: 3 bases; J trimming: 0 bases; junction bases outside the gene matches: 16. The germline V gene encodes CDR1 SEHNR and CDR2 FQNEAQ (reference sequence). The CDR3 bases are TGTGCCAGCAGCTTTAAGTTCGTCCGGGACAGAAGAATGAACACTGAAGCTTTCTTT. Protein product: CASSFKFVRDRRMNTEAFF. The variable domain in full, completed from reference TRBV7-9 and TRBJ1-1, reads DTGVSQNPRHKITKRGQNVTFRCDPISEHNRLYWYRQTLGQGPEFLTYFQNEAQLEKSRLLSDRFSAERPKGSFSTLEIQRTEQGDSAMYLCASSFKFVRDRRMNTEAFFGQGTRLTVV.

The chain carries TRBV27 and TRBJ1-2, with unresolved D. The CDR3 length is 13 residues. Germline assignment: CDR1 MNHEY and CDR2 SMNVEV (reference sequence). With 0 bases removed from V and 6 bases from J, the gap between germline ends came to 8 bases. This CDR3 is CASSLSGWDGYTF. The CDR3 nucleotides are TGTGCCAGCAGTTTATCGGGTTGGGATGGCTACACCTTC.

As to this clone: Other DNA sequences in this specimen translate into the identical CDR3. The V call is TRBV2, the J call TRBJ1-5; D unresolved. Trimming left V 4 bases short and J 0 bases short, with 4 bases between. The CDR3 loop spans 13 amino acids. Germline values: CDR1 SNHLY, CDR2 FYNNEI. The CDR3 is CASSVNSNQPQHF. The CDR3 nucleotides read TGTGCCAGCAGTGTAAATAGCAATCAGCCCCAGCATTTT.

The V gene is TRBV24-1, the J gene TRBJ2-1; 10 nucleotides match TRBD2. The CDR3 is made up of 18 amino acids. Germline-derived CDR1 and CDR2 are KGHDR and SFDVKD. The V gene end was trimmed by 4 bases and the J gene end by 4 bases; junction bases not matched to a gene: 12. CDR3 in DNA: TGTGCCACCAGTGAGAATAACCTTAGCGGGGGGAAATACAATGAGCAGTTCTTC. It specifies CATSENNLSGGKYNEQFF.

The chain has TRBV28 and TRBJ1-4; D gene ambiguous. Germline V lookup: CDR1 MDHEN, CDR2 SYDVKM. V was shortened by 3 bases and J by 7 bases, with 9 bases between the two germline ends. The CDR3 consists of 13 residues. CDR3 protein: CASSLYLVEKLFF. CDR3 sequence (DNA): TGTGCCAGCAGTTTGTACTTAGTTGAAAAACTGTTTTTT.

Details on this clone: This specimen includes other DNA sequences encoding the same CDR3. This chain joins TRBV6-6 and TRBJ2-7; D is uncertain. The CDR3 runs to 14 residues. Trimming left V 0 bases short and J 1 base short, with 7 bases between. Germline V gene sequence: CDR1 MNHNY, CDR2 SVGAGI (reference sequence). CDR3 in amino acids: CASSYSGRSYEQYF. The DNA of the CDR3 is TGTGCCAGCAGTTACTCGGGTCGGTCCTACGAGCAGTACTTC.

Here the CDR3 DNA reads TGCAGCGTTGAAGATCCGAGGACAGGGGGTACAGATACGCAGTATTTT. Residues: CSVEDPRTGGTDTQYF. This chain uses TRBV29-1 with TRBJ2-3; 10 bases fit TRBD1. J gave up 3 bases and V 0 bases, and 6 bases lay outside the gene matches. Germline V lookup: CDR1 SQVTM, CDR2 ANQGSEA. This CDR3 is 16 amino acids long.

The rearrangement uses TRBV5-1 and TRBJ2-6; no definite D call. The CDR3 totals 15 residues. CDR1 and CDR2 (germline): SGHRS, YFSETQ. Trimming left V 4 bases short and J 3 bases short, with 11 bases between. CDR3 in DNA: TGCGCCAGCAGCCAAGGGTTTTTTGGGGCCAACGTCCTGACTTTC. Protein product: CASSQGFFGANVLTF. The entire variable domain, with the rest obtained from reference TRBV5-1 and TRBJ2-6, is as follows: KAGVTQTPRYLIKTRGQQVTLSCSPISGHRSVSWYQQTPGQGLQFLFEYFSETQRNKGNFPGRFSGRQFSNSRSEMNVSTLELGDSALYLCASSQGFFGANVLTFGAGSRLTVL.